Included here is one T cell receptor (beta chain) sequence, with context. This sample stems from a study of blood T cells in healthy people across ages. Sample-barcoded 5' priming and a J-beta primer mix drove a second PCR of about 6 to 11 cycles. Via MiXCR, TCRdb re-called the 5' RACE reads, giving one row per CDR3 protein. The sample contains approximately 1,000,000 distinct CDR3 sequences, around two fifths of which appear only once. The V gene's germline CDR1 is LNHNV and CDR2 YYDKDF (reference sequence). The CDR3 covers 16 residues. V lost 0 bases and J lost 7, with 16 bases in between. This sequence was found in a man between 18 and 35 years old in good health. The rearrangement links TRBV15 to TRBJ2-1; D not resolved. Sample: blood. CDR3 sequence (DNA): TGTGCCACCAGCAGAGATAGGACGGTTGGAGATAATGAGCAGTTCTTC. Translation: CATSRDRTVGDNEQFF. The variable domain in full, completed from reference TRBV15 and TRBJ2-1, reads DAMVIQNPRYQVTQFGKPVTLSCSQTLNHNVMYWYQQKSSQAPKLLFHYYDKDFNNEADTPDNFQSRRPNTSFCFLDIRSPGLGDTAMYLCATSRDRTVGDNEQFFGPGTRLTVL.